The present entry profiles one T cell receptor (beta chain) with its context. The antigen is not known. Libraries were prepared by immunoSEQ multiplex PCR; TCRdb keeps only in-frame clonotypes and omits some of them. This sample carries roughly 69,000 clones, 95% to 96% of them seen once, and the ten largest clones take 0.3% to 0.4%. This sample was taken from a study of brain T cells in children with intractable seizures. Study-level findings and limits: HCMV serostatus was not known, and viral specificity came from CDR3 similarity only.

Germline CDR1 and CDR2: PRHDT and FYEKMQ (reference sequence). V lost 5 bases, J lost 2 bases, and 15 bases lay in between. The CDR3 extends over 15 amino acids. The sample in question was peripheral blood, obtained at surgery. V is TRBV13 and J is TRBJ2-5; D might be TRBD2 (6 bases). This clonotype was sampled from a boy younger than two with focal cortical dysplasia and intractable seizures. The CDR3 DNA sequence: TGTGCCAGCAGCCCACCGCGGGACTTTCAAGAGACCCAGTACTTC. Encoded protein: CASSPPRDFQETQYF. The full variable domain, in which reference TRBV13 and TRBJ2-5 provide the parts outside the CDR3, is AAGVIQSPRHLIKEKRETATLKCYPIPRHDTVYWYQQGPGQDPQFLISFYEKMQSDKGSIPDRFSAQQFSDYHSELNMSSLELGDSALYFCASSPPRDFQETQYFGPGTRLLVL.